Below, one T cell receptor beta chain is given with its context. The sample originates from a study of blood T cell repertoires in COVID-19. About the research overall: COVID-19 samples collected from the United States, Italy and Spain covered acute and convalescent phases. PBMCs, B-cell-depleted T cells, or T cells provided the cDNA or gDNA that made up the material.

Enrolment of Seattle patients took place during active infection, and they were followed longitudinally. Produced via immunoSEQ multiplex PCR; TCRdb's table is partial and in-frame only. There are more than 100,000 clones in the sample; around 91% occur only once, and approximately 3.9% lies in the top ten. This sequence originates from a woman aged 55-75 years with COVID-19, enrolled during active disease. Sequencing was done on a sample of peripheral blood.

The CDR3, as DNA: TGTGCCAGCAGCTACAACACGGGAAATGAAAAACTGTTTTTT. It encodes CASSYNTGNEKLFF. The chain recombines TRBV7-2 with TRBJ1-4; D unresolved. There are 14 residues in the CDR3. V gave up 4 bases and J gave up 5 bases, with 11 bases separating them. Germline V gene data show CDR1 as SGHTA and CDR2 as FQGNSA.